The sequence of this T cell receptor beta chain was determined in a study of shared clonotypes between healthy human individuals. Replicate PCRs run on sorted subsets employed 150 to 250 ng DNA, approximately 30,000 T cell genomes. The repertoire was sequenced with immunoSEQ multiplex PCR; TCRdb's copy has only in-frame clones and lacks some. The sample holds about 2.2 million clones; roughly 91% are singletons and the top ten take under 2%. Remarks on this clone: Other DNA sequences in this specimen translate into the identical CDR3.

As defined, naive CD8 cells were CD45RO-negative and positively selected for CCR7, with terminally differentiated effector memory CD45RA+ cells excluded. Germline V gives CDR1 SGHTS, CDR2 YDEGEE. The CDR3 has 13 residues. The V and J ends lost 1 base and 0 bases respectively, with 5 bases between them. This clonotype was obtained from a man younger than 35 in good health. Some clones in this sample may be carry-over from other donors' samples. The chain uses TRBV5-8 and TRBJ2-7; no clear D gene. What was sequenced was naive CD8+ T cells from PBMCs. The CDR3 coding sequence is TGTGCCAGCAGCTTGTCAAGCTCCTACGAGCAGTACTTC. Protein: CASSLSSSYEQYF.